The text below deals with one T cell receptor beta chain. The data were taken from a study of blood T cell repertoires in COVID-19. Study-level background: Acute and convalescent COVID-19 samples came from the United States, Italy and Spain.

CDR1 and CDR2 (germline): WNHNN, SYGVQD (reference sequence). V lost 7 bases and J 5 bases, leaving 9 bases between the germline ends. CDR3 size: 11 residues. Repertoires were generated with immunoSEQ multiplex PCR, while TCRdb's copy carries only in-frame clones and drops some. The table lists 200,000 to 250,000 clones, about 80% of them singletons. Participant ages covered roughly 18 to 89 years across about 25 US areas. Cohort assignment relied on participant-reported clinical history. Recovered Cohort 3 donors showed two negative PCRs, clearance, or symptom resolution. The chain links TRBV10-1 to TRBJ2-7; TRBD1 is a possible D gene (7 bases). The specimen sequenced was PBMCs or T cells enriched from blood (not recorded which). The sequence derives from a man aged 40-49 years who had recovered from COVID-19. DNA for the CDR3: TGCGCCAGCACAGGGGGGCACGAGCAGTACTTC. This translates into CASTGGHEQYF.